This T cell receptor beta chain was captured by sequencing in a study of post-analysis software for immune sequencing data. In the study overall: Some patients lacked subtype; others had relapsing-remitting, secondary progressive or progressive-relapsing disease.

Overall study results and limits: Five TRBV segments (TRBV5-6, TRBV5-1 and TRBV20-1 among them) occurred more frequently in patients than in controls. By F measure, samples from a shared preparation batch strongly co-clustered.

This clonotype was seen ten or more times. Its matching antigen is unknown. Germline CDR1 and CDR2: MNHEY and SMNVEV (reference sequence). V shed 5 bases, J shed 3 bases, and the junction held 7 bases outside the gene matches. This CDR3 region has 15 residues. Unique molecular identifiers were built into the TCR beta cDNA libraries. TCRdb called the PCR reads again in MiXCR, with one record for every CDR3 protein. The repertoire includes approximately 260,000 distinct CDR3 sequences, 30% to 45% of them detected once, and 4% to 6% sits in the top ten. The sequenced sample was blood. The TCR originated in a girl aged 5 to 17 with multiple sclerosis. This chain joins TRBV27 and TRBJ2-5; 9 nucleotides align to TRBD1. The CDR3 bases are TGTGCCAGCAGTCACGGGACAGGGACCAAAGAGACCCAGTACTTC. Translating gives CASSHGTGTKETQYF.